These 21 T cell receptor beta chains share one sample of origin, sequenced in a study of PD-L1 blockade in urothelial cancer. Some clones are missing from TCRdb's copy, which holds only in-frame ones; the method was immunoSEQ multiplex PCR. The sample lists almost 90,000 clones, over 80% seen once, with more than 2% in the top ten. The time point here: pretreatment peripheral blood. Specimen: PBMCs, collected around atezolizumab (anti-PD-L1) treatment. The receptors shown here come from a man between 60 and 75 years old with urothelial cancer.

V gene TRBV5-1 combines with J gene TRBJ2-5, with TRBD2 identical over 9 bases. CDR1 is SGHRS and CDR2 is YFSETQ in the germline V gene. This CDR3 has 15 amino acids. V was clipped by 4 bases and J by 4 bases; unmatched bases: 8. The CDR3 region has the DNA TGCGCCAGCAGCCCGGGACTAGCCCCTGGAGAGACCCAGTACTTC. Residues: CASSPGLAPGETQYF.

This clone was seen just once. The CDR3: CASSVRGVSEQFF. The CDR3 nucleotides read TGTGCCAGCAGCGTCCGGGGTGTGAGTGAGCAGTTCTTC. The V and J genes are TRBV7-9 and TRBJ2-1, with D maybe TRBD2 (5 bases). From germline, CDR1 is SEHNR and CDR2 FQNEAQ (reference sequence). This CDR3 has 13 residues. V was shortened by 5 bases and J by 9 bases, with 14 bases between the two germline ends.

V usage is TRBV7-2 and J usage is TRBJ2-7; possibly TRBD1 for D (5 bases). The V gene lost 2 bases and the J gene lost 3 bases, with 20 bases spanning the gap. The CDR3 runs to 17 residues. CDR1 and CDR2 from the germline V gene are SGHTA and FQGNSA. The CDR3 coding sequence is TGTGCCAGCAGCTTAAATCCCCCCCGGCAGGGTGGCTACGAGCAGTACTTC. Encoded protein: CASSLNPPRQGGYEQYF.

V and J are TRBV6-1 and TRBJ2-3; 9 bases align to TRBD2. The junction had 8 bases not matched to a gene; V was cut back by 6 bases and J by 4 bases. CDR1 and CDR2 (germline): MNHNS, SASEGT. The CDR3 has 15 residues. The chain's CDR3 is CASSRGLAGADTQYF. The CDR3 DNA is TGTGCCAGCAGCCGGGGGTTAGCGGGAGCAGATACGCAGTATTTT.

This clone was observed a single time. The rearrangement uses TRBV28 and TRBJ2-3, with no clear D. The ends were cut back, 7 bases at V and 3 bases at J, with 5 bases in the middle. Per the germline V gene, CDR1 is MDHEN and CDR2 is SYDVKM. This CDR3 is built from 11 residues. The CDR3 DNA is TGTGCCAGCACCATTACAGATACGCAGTATTTT. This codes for CASTITDTQYF.

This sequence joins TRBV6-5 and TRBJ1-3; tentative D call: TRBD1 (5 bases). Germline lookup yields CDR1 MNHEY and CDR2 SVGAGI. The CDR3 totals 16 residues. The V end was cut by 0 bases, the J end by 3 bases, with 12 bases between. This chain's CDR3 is CASSYSGRVGGNTIYF. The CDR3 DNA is TGTGCCAGCAGTTACTCTGGCAGGGTGGGTGGAAACACCATATATTTT.

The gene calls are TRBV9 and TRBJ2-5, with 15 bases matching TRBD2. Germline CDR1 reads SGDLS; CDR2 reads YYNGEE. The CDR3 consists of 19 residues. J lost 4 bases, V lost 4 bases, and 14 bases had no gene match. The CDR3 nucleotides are TGTGCCAGCAGCACAGATGGTCGGACTAGCGGGAGGGCCGGAGAGACCCAGTACTTC. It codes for CASSTDGRTSGRAGETQYF. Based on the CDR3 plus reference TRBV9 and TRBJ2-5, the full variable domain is DSGVTQTPKHLITATGQRVTLRCSPRSGDLSVYWYQQSLDQGLQFLIQYYNGEERAKGNILERFSAQQFPDLHSELNLSSLELGDSALYFCASSTDGRTSGRAGETQYFGPGTRLLVL.

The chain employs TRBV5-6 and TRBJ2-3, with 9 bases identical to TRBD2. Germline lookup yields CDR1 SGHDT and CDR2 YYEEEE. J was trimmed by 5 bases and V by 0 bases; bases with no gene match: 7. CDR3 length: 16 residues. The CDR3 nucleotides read TGTGCCAGCAGCTTGGGGGCGGGGGGGCGGAAAGATACGCAGTATTTT. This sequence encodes CASSLGAGGRKDTQYF.

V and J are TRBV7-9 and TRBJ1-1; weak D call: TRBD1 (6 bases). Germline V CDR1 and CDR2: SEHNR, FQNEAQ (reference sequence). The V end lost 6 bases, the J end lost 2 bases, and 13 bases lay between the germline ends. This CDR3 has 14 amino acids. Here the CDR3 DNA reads TGTGCCAGCAGATCTGCGGGGGGCAACACTGAAGCTTTCTTT. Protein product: CASRSAGGNTEAFF.

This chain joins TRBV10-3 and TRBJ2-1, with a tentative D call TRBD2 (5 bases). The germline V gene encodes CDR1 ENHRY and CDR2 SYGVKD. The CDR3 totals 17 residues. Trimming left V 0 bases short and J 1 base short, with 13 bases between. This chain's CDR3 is CAISESRAIQSYNEQFF. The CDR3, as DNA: TGTGCCATCAGTGAGTCGAGGGCTATCCAATCCTACAATGAGCAGTTCTTC.

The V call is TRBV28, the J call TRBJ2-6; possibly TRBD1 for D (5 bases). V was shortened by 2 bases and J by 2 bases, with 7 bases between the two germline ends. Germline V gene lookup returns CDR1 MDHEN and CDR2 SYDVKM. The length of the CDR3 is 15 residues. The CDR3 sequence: CASSLRGAGANVLTF. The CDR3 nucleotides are TGTGCCAGCAGTTTAAGGGGCGCTGGGGCCAACGTCCTGACTTTC.

CDR3 coding DNA: TGTGCCAGCAGGCCCGGGACAGGGGCCGCCTACTACAATGAGCAGTTCTTC. As protein: CASRPGTGAAYYNEQFF. J is TRBJ2-1 and V is TRBV7-9; 10 nucleotides align to TRBD1. V trimming: 6 bases; J trimming: 3 bases; junction bases outside the gene matches: 11. CDR3 size: 17 residues. CDR1 is SEHNR, CDR2 FQNEAQ, per germline (reference sequence).

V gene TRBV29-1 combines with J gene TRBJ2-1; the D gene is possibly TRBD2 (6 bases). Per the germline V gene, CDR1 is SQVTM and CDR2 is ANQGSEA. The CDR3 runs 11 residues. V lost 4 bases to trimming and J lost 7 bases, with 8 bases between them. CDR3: CSVVRGNEQFF. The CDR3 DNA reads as TGCAGCGTTGTCCGGGGGAATGAGCAGTTCTTC.

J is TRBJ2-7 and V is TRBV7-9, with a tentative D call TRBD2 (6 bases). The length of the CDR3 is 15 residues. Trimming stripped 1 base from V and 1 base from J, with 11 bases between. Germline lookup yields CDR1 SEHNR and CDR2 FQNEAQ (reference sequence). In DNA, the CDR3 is TGTGCCAGCAGCTTAGTGGCGGGGACGTCCTACGAGCAGTACTTC. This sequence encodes CASSLVAGTSYEQYF.

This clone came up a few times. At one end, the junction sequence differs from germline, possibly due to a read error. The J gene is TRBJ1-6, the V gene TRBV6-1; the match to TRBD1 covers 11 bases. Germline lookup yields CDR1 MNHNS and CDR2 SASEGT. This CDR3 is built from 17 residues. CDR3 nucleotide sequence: TGTGCCATCAGTGATGCCGGGACAGGGGGGCCTTATTCACCCCTCCACTTT. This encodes CAISDAGTGGPYSPLHF.

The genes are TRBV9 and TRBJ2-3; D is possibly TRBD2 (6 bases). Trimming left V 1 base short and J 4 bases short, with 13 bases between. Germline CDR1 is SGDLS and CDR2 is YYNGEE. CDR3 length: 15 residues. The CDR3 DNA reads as TGTGCCAGCAGCGTACAAGCGGGTTCGTCAGATACGCAGTATTTT. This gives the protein CASSVQAGSSDTQYF.

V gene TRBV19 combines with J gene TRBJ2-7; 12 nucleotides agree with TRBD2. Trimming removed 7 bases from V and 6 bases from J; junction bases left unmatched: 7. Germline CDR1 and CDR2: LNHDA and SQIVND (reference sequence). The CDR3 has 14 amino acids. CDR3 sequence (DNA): TGTGCCAGTATGCCTAGCGGGAGGGTGGGCGAGCAGTACTTC. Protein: CASMPSGRVGEQYF.

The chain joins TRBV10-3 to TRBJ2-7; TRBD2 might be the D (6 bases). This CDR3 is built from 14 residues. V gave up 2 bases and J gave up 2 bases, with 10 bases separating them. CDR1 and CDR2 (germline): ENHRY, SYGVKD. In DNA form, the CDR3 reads TGTGCCATCAGTGAGGGAGGGTACCCCTACGAGCAGTACTTC. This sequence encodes CAISEGGYPYEQYF.

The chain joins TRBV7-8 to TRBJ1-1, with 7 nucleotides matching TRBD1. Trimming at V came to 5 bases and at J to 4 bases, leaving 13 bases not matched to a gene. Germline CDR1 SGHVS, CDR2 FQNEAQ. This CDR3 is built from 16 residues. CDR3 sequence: CASSAGTGVGGTEAFF. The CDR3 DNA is TGTGCCAGCAGCGCCGGTACAGGGGTCGGAGGCACTGAAGCTTTCTTT.

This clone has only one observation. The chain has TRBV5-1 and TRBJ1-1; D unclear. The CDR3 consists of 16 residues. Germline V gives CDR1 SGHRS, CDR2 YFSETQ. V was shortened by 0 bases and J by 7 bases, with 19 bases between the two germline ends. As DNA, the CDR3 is TGCGCCAGCAGCTTGGAGGAGGGAGGGAGAGCGGTTGAAGCTTTCTTT. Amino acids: CASSLEEGGRAVEAFF.

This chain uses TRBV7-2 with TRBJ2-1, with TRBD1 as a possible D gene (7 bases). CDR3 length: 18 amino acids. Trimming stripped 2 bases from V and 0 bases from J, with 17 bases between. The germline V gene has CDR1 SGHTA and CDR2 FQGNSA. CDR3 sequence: CASSLRAGRTGSYNEQFF. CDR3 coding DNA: TGTGCCAGCAGCTTAAGAGCGGGTAGGACAGGCTCCTACAATGAGCAGTTCTTC.